One and the same sample provided the 14 T cell receptor beta chains below, sequenced in a study of cytomegalovirus exposure and HLA in healthy donors. The primer mix had 60 Vbeta and 13 Jbeta primers. Assay used: immunoSEQ multiplex PCR; TCRdb lists only in-frame clones, some missing. In the table there are 80,000 to 130,000 clones, roughly three quarters of which are singletons. Sequenced: PBMCs. These receptors were collected from a woman in her fifties or sixties in good health and CMV-seropositive.

This sequence joins TRBV29-1 and TRBJ1-2, with D possibly being TRBD1 (5 bases). V was trimmed by 6 bases and J by 5 bases, leaving 10 bases between them. Germline V lookup: CDR1 SQVTM, CDR2 ANQGSEA. The CDR3 extends over 11 amino acids. The CDR3 is CSVTGGYGYTF. The CDR3, as DNA: TGCAGCGTGACCGGGGGGTATGGCTACACCTTC.

The J gene is TRBJ1-1, the V gene TRBV10-3, with D possibly TRBD1 on 5 matching bases. The germline V gene encodes CDR1 ENHRY and CDR2 SYGVKD. The CDR3 length is 15 residues. Trimming removed 7 bases from V and 1 base from J, with 16 bases in between. The CDR3 bases are TGTGCCATCAAGGGGTCGTCCCTCCGGAACACTGAAGCTTTCTTT. It yields the protein CAIKGSSLRNTEAFF.

The chain employs TRBV27 and TRBJ2-7; D unclear. Germline V gene sequence: CDR1 MNHEY, CDR2 SMNVEV (reference sequence). The germline V and J ends were trimmed by 2 bases and 6 bases, with 17 bases remaining between them. CDR3 length equals 15 residues. This CDR3 is CASSLSPRPPSEQYF. DNA for the CDR3: TGTGCCAGCAGTTTAAGTCCCCGACCCCCTAGCGAGCAGTACTTC.

The chain combines TRBV5-4 with TRBJ2-1; TRBD2 aligns across 9 bases. The CDR3 is made up of 15 amino acids. Trimming removed 1 base from V and 5 bases from J; junction bases left unmatched: 4. Germline lookup yields CDR1 SGHNT and CDR2 YYREEE (reference sequence). CDR3 coding DNA: TGTGCCAGCAGCTTGCCTAGCGGGGCTGACAATGAGCAGTTCTTC. It encodes CASSLPSGADNEQFF.

J is TRBJ1-2 and V is TRBV13; D is undetermined. The germline V gene has CDR1 PRHDT and CDR2 FYEKMQ (reference sequence). The V and J ends lost 5 bases and 4 bases respectively, with 14 bases between them. CDR3 length: 14 residues. For the CDR3, the DNA is TGTGCCAGCAGCACTGGGCCCCCCGCCTATGGCTACACCTTC. The encoded protein is CASSTGPPAYGYTF.

This clone was observed a handful of times. The chain joins TRBV15 to TRBJ1-5, with TRBD1 matching over 8 bases. Germline V gene lookup returns CDR1 LNHNV and CDR2 YYDKDF (reference sequence). V shed 3 bases and J 5 bases; nucleotides not matched to a gene: 6. The CDR3 runs to 15 residues. The CDR3 sequence: CATSRTRDRYQPQHF. CDR3 nucleotides: TGTGCCACCAGCAGGACCCGGGACAGGTATCAGCCCCAGCATTTT. The whole variable domain, remainder taken from reference TRBV15 and TRBJ1-5, is DAMVIQNPRYQVTQFGKPVTLSCSQTLNHNVMYWYQQKSSQAPKLLFHYYDKDFNNEADTPDNFQSRRPNTSFCFLDIRSPGLGDTAMYLCATSRTRDRYQPQHFGDGTRLSIL.

CDR3 sequence (DNA): TGTGCCAGCAGTTACTCGGCAGGGGCAAGTGGCTACACCTTC. It codes for CASSYSAGASGYTF. This chain joins TRBV6-5 and TRBJ1-2; D perhaps matches TRBD1 (6 bases). The CDR3 extends over 14 amino acids. Trimming removed 0 bases from V and 7 bases from J, with 12 bases in between. CDR1 and CDR2 (germline): MNHEY, SVGAGI.

This chain connects TRBV4-1 to TRBJ2-3, with D possibly TRBD2 on 6 matching bases. CDR3 size: 16 residues. Germline CDR1 is MGHRA and CDR2 is YSYEKL. With 1 base removed from V and 2 bases from J, the gap between germline ends came to 13 bases. The CDR3 DNA reads as TGCGCCAGCAGCCAAGGGGTCGGGGGATCCACAGATACGCAGTATTTT. Translation: CASSQGVGGSTDTQYF.

This rearrangement joins TRBV9 to TRBJ1-2; 7 bases map to TRBD1. V was pared by 3 bases and J by 7 bases, with 6 bases of the junction left unmatched. Per the germline V gene, CDR1 is SGDLS and CDR2 is YYNGEE. The CDR3 covers 13 residues. The CDR3 bases are TGTGCCAGCAGCGGGGGGACAGCTCCTGGCTACACCTTC. Translation gives CASSGGTAPGYTF.

This chain links TRBV19 with TRBJ2-6, with 10 bases identical to TRBD1. V shed 6 bases and J 4 bases; nucleotides not matched to a gene: 15. The CDR3 extends over 19 amino acids. Germline V CDR1 and CDR2: LNHDA, SQIVND (reference sequence). CDR3 region: CASSNTRGQGWAGANVLTF. In nucleotides, the CDR3 is TGTGCCAGTAGCAACACACGGGGACAGGGGTGGGCCGGGGCCAACGTCCTGACTTTC.

This chain joins TRBV7-9 and TRBJ2-5; D possibly corresponds to TRBD2 (6 bases). The CDR3 length is 11 residues. Germline V gene data show CDR1 as SEHNR and CDR2 as FQNEAQ (reference sequence). Trimming shortened V by 11 bases and J by 4 bases, and 11 bases separated the two germline ends. The CDR3 loop reads CASEAGETQYF. DNA of the CDR3: TGTGCCTCAGAAGCGGGAGAGACCCAGTACTTC.

The rearrangement links TRBV5-1 to TRBJ2-7; TRBD2 matches at 10 bases. V trimming: 0 bases; J trimming: 0 bases; junction bases outside the gene matches: 6. The CDR3 has 17 residues. CDR1 and CDR2 from the germline V gene are SGHRS and YFSETQ. CDR3 in DNA: TGCGCCAGCAGCTTGGAGGGTAGCGGGAGGTCCTCCTACGAGCAGTACTTC. This encodes CASSLEGSGRSSYEQYF.

The chain links TRBV7-3 to TRBJ1-1; D perhaps matches TRBD1 (5 bases). V lost 1 base to trimming and J lost 1 base, with 13 bases between them. Germline V gene data show CDR1 as SGHTA and CDR2 as FQGTGA. This CDR3 spans 16 amino acids. The CDR3 loop is CASSLKSPGGNTEAFF. CDR3 DNA sequence: TGTGCCAGCAGCTTAAAATCGCCGGGGGGGAACACTGAAGCTTTCTTT.

This clone was counted only a few times. Within the sample, other DNA sequences also encode this same CDR3. The CDR3 loop is CASSEAGNYGYTF. Here the CDR3 DNA reads TGTGCCAGCAGTGAGGCGGGGAACTATGGCTACACCTTC. The chain joins TRBV6-1 to TRBJ1-2, with no clear D. Germline CDR1 reads MNHNS; CDR2 reads SASEGT. V lost 3 bases and J lost 2, with 7 bases in between. This CDR3 contains 13 residues.